This T cell receptor beta chain was sequenced for a study of blood T cell repertoires in COVID-19. About the study: Samples came from the United States, Italy and Spain, spanning acute and convalescent COVID-19. Sample material is recorded as cDNA or gDNA derived from T cells, B-cell-depleted T cells, or PBMCs.

This clone has only one observation. Per the authors' pipeline: Amplifying reference gene primers gave estimates of nucleated cell counts. TCRdb's table, derived via immunoSEQ multiplex PCR, lists solely in-frame clones and lacks some. V and J calls plus clone size are reproduced from that table; the DNA served to infer D and trimming. This sample has hundreds of thousands of clones, with around 82% found just once. With 5 bases clipped from V and 4 bases from J, the junction kept 10 bases outside the gene matches. CDR1 SGHVS and CDR2 FQNEAQ come from the germline V gene. The CDR3 totals 17 residues. Sequenced input: peripheral blood. The chain has TRBV7-8 and TRBJ2-7, with 14 bases identical to TRBD2. The origin of this receptor is a woman between 45 and 65 years old with acute or convalescent COVID-19. The CDR3 region has the DNA TGTGCCAGCAGCGAACCCGGGACTAGCGGGAGTAGGTACGAGCAGTACTTC. This translates into CASSEPGTSGSRYEQYF.